This note documents a single T cell receptor (beta chain) sequence. Its antigen is not known. Exclusion applied to patients with autoimmune disease history or systemic immunosuppression. The investigators sampled blood at baseline, at cycle 4 day 1, and at cycle 7 day 1. Trimming removed 0 bases from V and 7 bases from J, with 9 bases in between. Per the germline V gene, CDR1 is MNHEY and CDR2 is SVGAGI. The CDR3 is made up of 14 amino acids. The data were taken from a study of OX40 agonist ivuxolimab in advanced cancers. Regarding the study as a whole: CD8+ T cells averaged more expanded clones than CD4+.

Clones were sequenced by immunoSEQ multiplex PCR, and TCRdb holds only the in-frame ones, with some missing. The top ten hold about a sixth of the sample, which has tens of thousands of clones, 70% to 90% seen once. The sequence derives from an adult with an advanced solid tumor such as melanoma, head and neck, liver or kidney cancer. The V and J genes are TRBV6-5 and TRBJ1-4, with a possible D match to TRBD1 (6 bases). The material was CD4+ or CD8+ T cells sorted from blood, obtained in a trial of the OX40 agonist ivuxolimab. This CDR3 reads CASSYSVGAEKLFF. In DNA form, the CDR3 reads TGTGCCAGCAGTTACTCGGTGGGGGCTGAAAAACTGTTTTTT.